Following are 17 T cell receptor beta chains from one sample sequenced in a study of human versus mouse CDR3 diversity and MHC coevolution. The table came from immunoSEQ multiplex PCR; TCRdb's copy has only in-frame clones and leaves some out. Of about 81,000 clones in the sample, around 93% were seen once. Sample: naive CD4+ T cells from blood. As for subset: CD45RO-negative CD62L-positive naive CD4 T cells. Receptors originate from a person aged 30 to 70 in good health.

V and J are TRBV28 and TRBJ2-5; 10 bases align to TRBD1. The CDR3 length is 16 residues. The trim removed 2 bases at V and 4 bases at J, leaving 7 bases unmatched. Germline V gene lookup returns CDR1 MDHEN and CDR2 SYDVKM. The CDR3 nucleotides read TGTGCCAGCAGTTTACCGGGACAGGGGATTGGAGAGACCCAGTACTTC. Its protein product is CASSLPGQGIGETQYF.

The chain couples TRBV7-2 to TRBJ1-4, with D unresolved. This CDR3 is built from 15 residues. Deletions cut 0 bases from V and 5 bases from J, with 10 bases between. Looked up from germline, CDR1 is SGHTA and CDR2 is FQGNSA. CDR3 bases: TGTGCCAGCAGCTTAGCAGTCACAGAAAATGAAAAACTGTTTTTT. This translates into CASSLAVTENEKLFF.

This chain links TRBV19 with TRBJ1-5, with TRBD1 identical over 7 bases. Germline loops: CDR1 LNHDA, CDR2 SQIVND (reference sequence). The CDR3 is made up of 15 amino acids. The trim removed 4 bases at V and 2 bases at J, leaving 5 bases unmatched. The CDR3 reads CASSRYRGGNQPQHF. The CDR3 DNA is TGTGCCAGTAGTAGATACAGGGGTGGCAATCAGCCCCAGCATTTT.

This sequence joins TRBV10-3 and TRBJ1-1; a possible D gene is TRBD1 (5 bases). V gave up 5 bases and J gave up 1 base, with 11 bases separating them. In germline, CDR1 is ENHRY, CDR2 SYGVKD. The CDR3 is 14 amino acids. This CDR3 is CAISPGGGNTEAFF. The DNA of the CDR3 is TGTGCCATCAGTCCGGGGGGAGGGAACACTGAAGCTTTCTTT.

The V call is TRBV7-2, the J call TRBJ1-1, with D possibly matching TRBD1 (5 bases). Germline CDR1 is SGHTA and CDR2 is FQGNSA. Trimming took 5 bases from V and 5 from J, leaving 21 bases between them. The CDR3 sequence is 16 residues long. The CDR3 bases are TGTGCCAGCAGCCCGCAGGAAGGGGCCTTGGGGACTGAAGCTTTCTTT. This gives the protein CASSPQEGALGTEAFF.

The chain joins TRBV5-1 to TRBJ2-1; 7 bases fit TRBD1. Germline CDR1 reads SGHRS; CDR2 reads YFSETQ. The CDR3 has 14 residues. V shed 2 bases and J 7 bases; nucleotides not matched to a gene: 6. Here the CDR3 reads CASSFGQELNEQFF. Written as DNA, the CDR3 is TGCGCCAGCAGCTTTGGACAGGAACTGAATGAGCAGTTCTTC.

The genes are TRBV6-5 and TRBJ2-7; 9 bases are shared with TRBD1. Trimming took 5 bases from V and 8 from J; bases not matched to a gene: 10. The CDR3 covers 14 residues. The germline V gene has CDR1 MNHEY and CDR2 SVGAGI. The CDR3 region is CASSTWDRARKQYF. As DNA, the CDR3 is TGTGCCAGCAGTACGTGGGACAGGGCGAGGAAGCAGTACTTC.

V and J are TRBV9 and TRBJ2-7; perhaps TRBD1 as D (6 bases). The CDR3 consists of 12 residues. Germline V gene data show CDR1 as SGDLS and CDR2 as YYNGEE. The V end lost 3 bases, the J end lost 6 bases, and 10 bases lay between the germline ends. For the CDR3, the DNA is TGTGCCAGCAGCGCACAGGGATTCGAGCAGTACTTC. Translation: CASSAQGFEQYF.

V gene TRBV7-2 combines with J gene TRBJ2-1; D is possibly TRBD1 (8 bases). Germline lookup yields CDR1 SGHTA and CDR2 FQGNSA. Trimming took 8 bases from V and 5 from J, leaving 16 bases between them. The CDR3 extends over 14 amino acids. The CDR3 protein is CASRQGTKNNEQFF. The CDR3, as DNA: TGTGCCAGCCGACAGGGGACTAAAAACAATGAGCAGTTCTTC.

CDR3 protein: CASSLTVNTEAFF. The CDR3 region has the DNA TGTGCCAGCAGCTTAACTGTTAACACTGAAGCTTTCTTT. The chain carries TRBV7-6 and TRBJ1-1; D not certain. Germline V gene data show CDR1 as SGHVS and CDR2 as FNYEAQ. This CDR3 comprises 13 residues. V lost 2 bases to trimming and J lost 2 bases, with 6 bases between them.

This clone showed up just once. The V and J genes are TRBV7-6 and TRBJ2-1; 9 bases agree with TRBD2. The V and J ends lost 3 bases and 11 bases, in that order; junction bases with no gene match: 8. This CDR3 comprises 14 residues. Germline V CDR1 and CDR2: SGHVS, FNYEAQ. The CDR3 sequence: CASSFLAGSLKQFF. The CDR3 DNA follows: TGTGCCAGCAGCTTTCTAGCGGGAAGTTTAAAGCAGTTCTTC.

This chain links TRBV13 with TRBJ2-1; TRBD2 matches at 13 bases. The V and J ends lost 3 bases and 7 bases, in that order; junction bases with no gene match: 3. The CDR3 has 15 residues. Germline CDR1 is PRHDT and CDR2 is FYEKMQ (reference sequence). The CDR3 sequence: CASSLRTSGGNEQFF. Written as DNA, the CDR3 is TGTGCCAGCAGCTTGAGGACTAGCGGGGGAAATGAGCAGTTCTTC.

This clone was seen once. This sequence joins TRBV28 and TRBJ2-5, with D possibly being TRBD1 (6 bases). The J call may be incorrect, as the DNA end agrees better with TRBJ2-7. In germline, CDR1 is MDHEN, CDR2 SYDVKM. This CDR3 contains 14 residues. The CDR3 region has the DNA TGTGCCAGCAGAACCTGGGACACTACCTACGAGCAGTACTTC. This codes for CASRTWDTTYEQYF.

V gene TRBV9 combines with J gene TRBJ1-2; D remains ambiguous. The germline CDR1 and CDR2 sequences are SGDLS and YYNGEE. The germline V and J ends were trimmed by 4 bases and 0 bases, with 7 bases remaining between them. The length of the CDR3 is 13 residues. The CDR3 nucleotides read TGTGCCAGCAGCCCCGAGGCTAACTATGGCTACACCTTC. The encoded protein is CASSPEANYGYTF.

The chain employs TRBV27 and TRBJ1-6, with 8 bases that match TRBD1. This CDR3 contains 15 residues. J was trimmed by 5 bases and V by 6 bases; bases with no gene match: 6. The germline V gene encodes CDR1 MNHEY and CDR2 SMNVEV (reference sequence). CDR3 in DNA: TGTGCCAGCAGATCCGGGACAGGCGATAATTCACCCCTCCACTTT. Translated, it gives CASRSGTGDNSPLHF.

This chain joins TRBV25-1 and TRBJ2-3; TRBD2 matches at 7 bases. Germline CDR1 reads MGHDK; CDR2 reads SYGVNS. The CDR3 has 16 residues. V shed 0 bases and J 2 bases; nucleotides not matched to a gene: 5. The CDR3 sequence is CASSEYLRGYTDTQYF. DNA for the CDR3: TGTGCCAGCAGTGAATATCTGCGGGGGTACACAGATACGCAGTATTTT.

The rearrangement uses TRBV7-9 and TRBJ2-2; the match to TRBD1 covers 9 bases. The J segment lost 3 bases and the V segment lost 5 bases, leaving 4 bases of the junction unmatched. CDR1 is SEHNR, CDR2 FQNEAQ, per germline (reference sequence). The length of the CDR3 is 15 residues. For the CDR3, the DNA is TGTGCCAGCAGCCCGGGACAGGGACACACCGGGGAGCTGTTTTTT. Amino acids: CASSPGQGHTGELFF.